The 28 T cell receptor beta chains given below trace back to one sample, sequenced in a study of T cell changes during pregnancy in multiple sclerosis. Using immunoSEQ multiplex PCR, the repertoire was profiled, and TCRdb retains in-frame clones only, with some absent. The data show under 75,000 clones, about 91% seen once. The material sequenced was peripheral blood, taken in the first trimester of pregnancy. The receptors were gathered from a female donor with multiple sclerosis, enrolled in a pregnancy study.

The CDR3 DNA follows: TGTGCCAGCAGCTTTGGGACTAGCGGGAGCCACGAGCAGTACTTC. This codes for CASSFGTSGSHEQYF. The chain couples TRBV7-3 to TRBJ2-7; 14 bases match TRBD2. Germline loops: CDR1 SGHTA, CDR2 FQGTGA. The trim removed 3 bases at V and 5 bases at J, leaving 3 bases unmatched. CDR3 length equals 15 residues.

The chain combines TRBV6-1 with TRBJ2-2, with 9 bases that match TRBD2. V gave up 2 bases and J gave up 4 bases; unmatched junction bases: 2. The V gene's germline CDR1 is MNHNS and CDR2 SASEGT. The length of the CDR3 is 15 residues. The CDR3 DNA sequence: TGTGCCAGCAGTGAATCTAGCGGGACCACCGGGGAGCTGTTTTTT. It encodes CASSESSGTTGELFF.

V usage is TRBV19 and J usage is TRBJ1-4, with D perhaps TRBD1 (5 bases). Germline V gene data show CDR1 as LNHDA and CDR2 as SQIVND (reference sequence). Trimming removed 5 bases from V and 0 bases from J, with 10 bases in between. The CDR3 covers 15 residues. The CDR3 protein is CASSLQGATNEKLFF. CDR3 DNA sequence: TGTGCCAGTAGTCTCCAGGGCGCAACTAATGAAAAACTGTTTTTT.

The V and J genes are TRBV5-5 and TRBJ2-2; D might be TRBD2 (6 bases). CDR1 and CDR2 (germline): SGHKS, YYEKEE (reference sequence). V lost 0 bases and J 5 bases, leaving 8 bases between the germline ends. The CDR3 is 14 residues long. The CDR3 loop reads CASSLVAGTGELFF. DNA of the CDR3: TGTGCCAGCAGCTTGGTGGCGGGGACCGGGGAGCTGTTTTTT.

There are a few counts of this clone. The chain joins TRBV6-5 to TRBJ1-2; D not resolved. The V end lost 6 bases, the J end lost 2 bases, and 10 bases lay between the germline ends. The germline V gene encodes CDR1 MNHEY and CDR2 SVGAGI. The CDR3 totals 13 residues. The CDR3 DNA reads TGTGCCAGCAGCCCCACCGGGAACTATGGCTACACCTTC. Its translation: CASSPTGNYGYTF.

In this sample, this clone turned up once. V usage is TRBV6-1 and J usage is TRBJ2-1; TRBD2 aligns across 11 bases. Trimming cost V 3 bases and J 7 bases; bases outside gene matches: 5. In germline, CDR1 is MNHNS, CDR2 SASEGT. This CDR3 is 15 amino acids long. The CDR3 sequence: CASSEQGLADNEQFF. The CDR3 coding sequence is TGTGCCAGCAGTGAGCAGGGACTAGCGGATAATGAGCAGTTCTTC.

The CDR3 bases are TGCGCCAGCAGAGGACTAGCGGGAACCTACAATGAGCAGTTCTTC. Protein sequence: CASRGLAGTYNEQFF. The chain is built from TRBV10-2 and TRBJ2-1; 12 bases match TRBD2. The junction had 2 bases not matched to a gene; V was cut back by 6 bases and J by 2 bases. The CDR3 is 15 residues long. Germline CDR1 reads WSHSY; CDR2 reads SAAADI.

V and J are TRBV2 and TRBJ1-2; D uncertain. Germline values: CDR1 SNHLY, CDR2 FYNNEI. The CDR3 runs to 11 residues. Between the trimmed V and J ends, which lost 7 bases and 3 bases, there was a span of 6 bases. CDR3 DNA sequence: TGTGCCAGCAAGCAGGACTATGGCTACACCTTC. This translates into CASKQDYGYTF.

This clone has only one observation. The V and J genes are TRBV7-8 and TRBJ2-7; 8 bases are shared with TRBD2. CDR3 length equals 15 residues. V gave up 2 bases and J gave up 2 bases; unmatched junction bases: 5. Germline-derived CDR1 and CDR2 are SGHVS and FQNEAQ. The CDR3 sequence: CASSLMAGGTYEQYF. DNA of the CDR3: TGTGCCAGCAGCTTAATGGCGGGAGGCACCTACGAGCAGTACTTC. The whole variable domain, remainder taken from reference TRBV7-8 and TRBJ2-7, is GAGVSQSPRYKVAKRGQDVALRCDPISGHVSLFWYQQALGQGPEFLTYFQNEAQLDKSGLPSDRFFAERPEGSVSTLKIQRTQQEDSAVYLCASSLMAGGTYEQYFGPGTRLTVT.

The chain recombines TRBV30 with TRBJ1-2, with TRBD1 as a possible D gene (5 bases). The ends were cut back, 4 bases at V and 3 bases at J, with 12 bases in the middle. The CDR3 is 13 residues long. Germline values: CDR1 GTSNPN, CDR2 SVGIG (reference sequence). The DNA of the CDR3 is TGTGCCTGGAAACTAGGGGAGGACTATGGCTACACCTTC. Protein sequence: CAWKLGEDYGYTF.

J is TRBJ2-7 and V is TRBV5-4, with 9 nucleotides matching TRBD1. J was trimmed by 3 bases and V by 4 bases; bases with no gene match: 8. CDR3 length: 15 amino acids. Germline V gives CDR1 SGHNT, CDR2 YYREEE (reference sequence). CDR3 sequence (DNA): TGTGCCAGCAGCGAGCCGGGACAGGGACTCTACGAGCAGTACTTC. This codes for CASSEPGQGLYEQYF.

V is TRBV10-3 and J is TRBJ1-5; a possible D gene is TRBD1 (6 bases). Trimming took 6 bases from V and 3 from J, leaving 12 bases between them. This CDR3 contains 14 residues. Germline CDR1 is ENHRY and CDR2 is SYGVKD. The CDR3 loop reads CAISVGGDNQPQHF. The DNA of the CDR3 is TGTGCCATCAGCGTAGGGGGAGACAATCAGCCCCAGCATTTT.

V is TRBV7-9 and J is TRBJ1-2, with D possibly matching TRBD1 (6 bases). The V and J ends lost 5 bases and 4 bases respectively, with 14 bases between them. CDR3 size: 14 residues. CDR1 is SEHNR and CDR2 is FQNEAQ in the germline V gene (reference sequence). Written as DNA, the CDR3 is TGTGCCAGCAGCCCCCCGACAGGCTCCTATGGCTACACCTTC. Its protein is CASSPPTGSYGYTF.

The chain recombines TRBV19 with TRBJ2-7; D perhaps matches TRBD1 (6 bases). V dropped 9 bases and J dropped 0 bases, with 15 bases sitting between them. CDR1 is LNHDA and CDR2 is SQIVND in the germline V gene (reference sequence). This CDR3 contains 14 residues. CDR3: CASSDRLSSYEQYF. The CDR3 nucleotides are TGTGCCAGCTCTGACAGGCTTAGCTCCTACGAGCAGTACTTC. The variable domain in full, with the rest retrieved from reference TRBV19 and TRBJ2-7, is DGGITQSPKYLFRKEGQNVTLSCEQNLNHDAMYWYRQDPGQGLRLIYYSQIVNDFQKGDIAEGYSVSREKKESFPLTVTSAQKNPTAFYLCASSDRLSSYEQYFGPGTRLTVT.

The V and J genes are TRBV9 and TRBJ2-7; D unclear. The length of the CDR3 is 14 residues. Per the germline V gene, CDR1 is SGDLS and CDR2 is YYNGEE. V shed 4 bases and J shed 0 bases, with 11 bases lying between them. The DNA for the CDR3 is TGTGCCAGCAGCCACGGGTCGAGCTCCTACGAGCAGTACTTC. Translating gives CASSHGSSSYEQYF. Combining the CDR3 with reference TRBV9 and TRBJ2-7 gives the whole variable domain DSGVTQTPKHLITATGQRVTLRCSPRSGDLSVYWYQQSLDQGLQFLIQYYNGEERAKGNILERFSAQQFPDLHSELNLSSLELGDSALYFCASSHGSSSYEQYFGPGTRLTVT.

The J gene is TRBJ1-5, the V gene TRBV2, with 10 bases matching TRBD1. The junction had 5 bases not matched to a gene; V was cut back by 6 bases and J by 3 bases. The CDR3 covers 15 residues. Germline V gene sequence: CDR1 SNHLY, CDR2 FYNNEI. The CDR3 DNA reads as TGTGCCAGCAGGGGGGGACAGGGGAACAATCAGCCCCAGCATTTT. Translation: CASRGGQGNNQPQHF.

This clone has a single count. V is TRBV7-9 and J is TRBJ1-4; possible D gene TRBD1, 5 bases. Germline V CDR1 and CDR2: SEHNR, FQNEAQ (reference sequence). CDR3 length: 15 residues. The germline V and J ends were trimmed by 5 bases and 8 bases, with 18 bases remaining between them. The chain's CDR3 is CASSPGTLPFEKLFF. The CDR3 DNA follows: TGTGCCAGCAGCCCCGGGACTCTTCCCTTCGAAAAACTGTTTTTT.

This clone showed up just once. The chain recombines TRBV1 with TRBJ1-2; the table's TRBD1 call for D was not verified on the DNA. TRBV1 is designated a pseudogene. This CDR3 contains 16 residues. This CDR3 is CTSSQDLSRGGYGYTF. CDR3 coding DNA: TGCACCAGCAGCCAAGATCTTAGCAGGGGCGGCTATGGCTACACCTTC.

V is TRBV27 and J is TRBJ1-1; 11 positions match TRBD1. V lost 6 bases, J lost 0 bases, and 9 bases stayed unmatched. The CDR3 is 17 residues long. Germline V lookup: CDR1 MNHEY, CDR2 SMNVEV (reference sequence). The CDR3 region is CASSPDRGRGVNTEAFF. The CDR3 DNA reads TGTGCCAGCAGCCCGGACAGGGGGCGCGGCGTGAACACTGAAGCTTTCTTT.

The rearrangement uses TRBV5-1 and TRBJ1-6; the D gene is possibly TRBD1 (5 bases). Trimming stripped 4 bases from V and 0 bases from J, with 14 bases between. The V gene's germline CDR1 is SGHRS and CDR2 YFSETQ. The CDR3 length is 17 residues. DNA of the CDR3: TGCGCCAGCAGCCAAAAAACAGGTGACTCCTATAATTCACCCCTCCACTTT. This codes for CASSQKTGDSYNSPLHF.

The chain joins TRBV30 to TRBJ2-7, with D possibly being TRBD2 (5 bases). V was cut by 4 bases and J by 0 bases, with 10 bases left in between. The CDR3 consists of 13 residues. Germline V lookup: CDR1 GTSNPN, CDR2 SVGIG (reference sequence). The DNA of the CDR3 is TGTGCCTGGAACGGGGTTCCCTCCTACGAGCAGTACTTC. Its protein is CAWNGVPSYEQYF.

The chain recombines TRBV27 with TRBJ1-1; 9 bases map to TRBD1. The CDR3 has 16 amino acids. Germline CDR1 and CDR2: MNHEY and SMNVEV (reference sequence). J lost 1 base, V lost 6 bases, and 9 bases had no gene match. CDR3 sequence reads: CASRRTGTGSNTEAFF. CDR3 DNA sequence: TGTGCCAGCAGACGAACCGGGACAGGGTCGAACACTGAAGCTTTCTTT.

The V call is TRBV2, the J call TRBJ1-1; D is possibly TRBD1 (6 bases). CDR3 length: 14 residues. Germline lookup yields CDR1 SNHLY and CDR2 FYNNEI. V shed 3 bases and J shed 11 bases, with 19 bases lying between them. The CDR3 here is CASSERTARGGAFF. CDR3 nucleotide sequence: TGTGCCAGCAGTGAGCGGACAGCCCGGGGTGGGGCTTTCTTT.

The chain uses TRBV9 and TRBJ2-7; TRBD2 matches at 9 bases. The germline gives CDR1 SGDLS, CDR2 YYNGEE. This CDR3 region has 15 residues. The junction had 6 bases not matched to a gene; V was cut back by 1 base and J by 4 bases. CDR3 amino acids: CASSVRPSGIYEQYF. The CDR3 DNA sequence: TGTGCCAGCAGCGTAAGGCCTAGCGGGATTTACGAGCAGTACTTC.

The genes are TRBV6-5 and TRBJ1-4; D uncertain. Trimming removed 5 bases from V and 5 bases from J, with 12 bases in between. Germline V CDR1 and CDR2: MNHEY, SVGAGI. This CDR3 comprises 14 residues. CDR3 protein: CASSPSGGNEKLFF. The CDR3 nucleotides are TGTGCCAGCAGTCCCTCAGGAGGAAATGAAAAACTGTTTTTT.

J is TRBJ2-6 and V is TRBV5-1; D unclear. Looked up from germline, CDR1 is SGHRS and CDR2 is YFSETQ. The CDR3 extends over 16 amino acids. Between the trimmed V and J ends, which lost 0 bases and 2 bases, there was a span of 9 bases. CDR3 sequence: CASSLATGPGANVLTF. CDR3 nucleotides: TGCGCCAGCAGCTTGGCCACGGGTCCTGGGGCCAACGTCCTGACTTTC.

The rearrangement links TRBV23-1 to TRBJ2-7, with no clear D. TRBV23-1 is identified as an open reading frame with a role that is uncertain. The CDR3 sequence is 13 residues long. Trimming removed 4 bases at V and 6 bases at J, with 13 bases between. CDR3 in DNA: TGCGCCAGCAGTCTGTCCGCTAGTGGCGAGCAGTACTTC. This encodes CASSLSASGEQYF.

The J gene is TRBJ2-3, the V gene TRBV6-6, with 12 bases lining up with TRBD2. The V segment lost 5 bases and the J segment 2 bases; nucleotides outside the gene matches: 2. The CDR3 covers 15 residues. CDR1 and CDR2 from the germline V gene are MNHNY and SVGAGI (reference sequence). CDR3 loop: CASSRLAGVTDTQYF. The CDR3 DNA reads as TGTGCCAGCAGTCGACTAGCGGGGGTCACAGATACGCAGTATTTT.